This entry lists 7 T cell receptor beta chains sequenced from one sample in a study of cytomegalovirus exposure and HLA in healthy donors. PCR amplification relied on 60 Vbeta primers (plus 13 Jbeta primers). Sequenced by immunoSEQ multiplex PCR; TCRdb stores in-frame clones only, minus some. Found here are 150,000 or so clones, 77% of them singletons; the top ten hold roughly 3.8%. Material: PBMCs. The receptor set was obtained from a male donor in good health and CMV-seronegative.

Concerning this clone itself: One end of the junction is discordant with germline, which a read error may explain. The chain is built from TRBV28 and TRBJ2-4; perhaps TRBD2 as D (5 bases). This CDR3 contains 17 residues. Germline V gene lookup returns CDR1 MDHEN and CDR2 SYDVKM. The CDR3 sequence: CASSLWSGLPEENSQYF. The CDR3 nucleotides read TGTGCCAGCAGTTTATGGTCCGGACTTCCAGAGGAAAACAGTCAGTACTTC. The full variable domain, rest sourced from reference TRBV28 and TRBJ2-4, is DVKVTQSSRYLVKRTGEKVFLECVQDMDHENMFWYRQDPGLGLRLIYFSYDVKMKEKGDIPEGYSVSREKKERFSLILESASTNQTSMYLCASSLWSGLPEENSQYFGAGTRLSVL.

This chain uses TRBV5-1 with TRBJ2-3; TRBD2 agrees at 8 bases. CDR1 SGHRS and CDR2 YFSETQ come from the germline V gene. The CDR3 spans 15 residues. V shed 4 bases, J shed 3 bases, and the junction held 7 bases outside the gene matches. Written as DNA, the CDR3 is TGCGCCAGCAGCCGAGCGGGAGATGGGACAGATACGCAGTATTTT. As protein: CASSRAGDGTDTQYF.

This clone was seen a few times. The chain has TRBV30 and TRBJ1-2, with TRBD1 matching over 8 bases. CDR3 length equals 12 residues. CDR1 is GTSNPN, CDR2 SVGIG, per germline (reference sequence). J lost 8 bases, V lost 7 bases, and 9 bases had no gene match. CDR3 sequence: CASLGQGDGYTF. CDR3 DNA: TGTGCCTCTCTAGGACAGGGCGACGGCTACACCTTC. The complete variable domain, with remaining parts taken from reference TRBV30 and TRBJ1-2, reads SQTIHQWPATLVQPVGSPLSLECTVEGTSNPNLYWYRQAAGRGLQLLFYSVGIGQISSEVPQNLSASRPQDRQFILSSKKLLLSDSGFYLCASLGQGDGYTFGSGTRLTVV.

CDR3 sequence (DNA): TGCGCCAGCAGCAGCCACGAGAACAATCAGCCCCAGCATTTT. Its translation is CASSSHENNQPQHF. The gene calls are TRBV4-1 and TRBJ1-5; no definite D call. Germline V lookup: CDR1 MGHRA, CDR2 YSYEKL. Trimming left V 5 bases short and J 3 bases short, with 11 bases between. The length of the CDR3 is 14 residues.

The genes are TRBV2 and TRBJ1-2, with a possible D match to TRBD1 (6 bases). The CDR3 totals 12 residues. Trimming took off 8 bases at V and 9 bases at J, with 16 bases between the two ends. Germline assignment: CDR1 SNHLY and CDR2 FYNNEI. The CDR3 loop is CASRMGRDSYTF. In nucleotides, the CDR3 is TGTGCCAGCCGGATGGGCAGGGACAGCTACACCTTC.

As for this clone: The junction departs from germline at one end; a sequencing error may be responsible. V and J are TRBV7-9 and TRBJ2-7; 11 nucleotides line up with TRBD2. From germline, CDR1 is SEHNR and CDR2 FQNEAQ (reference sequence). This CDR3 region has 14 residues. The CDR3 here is CSSSLASGGYEQYF. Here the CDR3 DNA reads TGTTCCAGCAGCTTAGCTAGCGGGGGGTACGAGCAGTACTTC. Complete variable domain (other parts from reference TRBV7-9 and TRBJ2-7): DTGVSQNPRHKITKRGQNVTFRCDPISEHNRLYWYRQTLGQGPEFLTYFQNEAQLEKSRLLSDRFSAERPKGSFSTLEIQRTEQGDSAMYLCSSSLASGGYEQYFGPGTRLTVT.

CDR3 amino acids: CASSLWAGEAEAFF. The CDR3 bases are TGTGCCAGCAGCCTCTGGGCAGGCGAAGCTGAAGCTTTCTTT. V usage is TRBV5-5 and J usage is TRBJ1-1; D is ambiguous. This CDR3 is built from 14 residues. Trimming shortened V by 4 bases and J by 6 bases, and 16 bases separated the two germline ends. The germline gives CDR1 SGHKS, CDR2 YYEKEE (reference sequence).